This T cell receptor (beta chain) stems from a study of blood T cell repertoires in COVID-19. V shed 6 bases, J shed 8 bases, and the junction held 10 bases outside the gene matches. The CDR3 sequence is 15 residues long. Looked up from germline, CDR1 is MGHRA and CDR2 is YSYEKL. This table comes from immunoSEQ multiplex PCR, and its TCRdb copy is limited to in-frame clones, with some not included. The top ten hold 6.6% of the sample, which has approximately 260,000 clones, 80% to 90% seen once. The rearrangement links TRBV4-1 to TRBJ2-2, with 9 bases lining up with TRBD2. This sequence originates from a woman between 45 and 60 years old who had been exposed to COVID-19. Specimen: PBMCs or T cells enriched from blood (not recorded which). The CDR3 DNA reads as TGCGCCAGCAGTTTAGCGGGGGCTACAGGGGGGGAGCTGTTTTTT. This translates into CASSLAGATGGELFF.